These T cell receptor beta chains were read from a single sample in a study of blood T cell repertoires in COVID-19. The method was immunoSEQ multiplex PCR; TCRdb's version includes in-frame clones alone and lacks a portion of them. The table has a few hundred thousand clones, 82% seen once; the top ten hold 3% to 4%. The sequenced sample was PBMCs or T cells enriched from blood (not recorded which). All receptors come from a woman aged 55-69 years who had recovered from COVID-19. Both conserved end residues are part of each CDR3. The D gene is left open where the match is weak. A row's size may be missing; if present it is once, few, many or a size class.

CDR3aa: CASSTPGQGDTEAFF; CDR3nt: TGTGCCAGCAGCACACCGGGACAGGGCGACACTGAAGCTTTCTTT; j_gene: TRBJ1-1; v_gene: TRBV7-9; abundance: -; d_gene: TRBD1
CDR3aa: CASSLQDTEAFF; CDR3nt: TGTGCCAGCAGCTTACAGGACACTGAAGCTTTCTTT; j_gene: TRBJ1-1; v_gene: TRBV7-9; abundance: -; d_gene: -
CDR3aa: CASRRDRSSNQPQHF; CDR3nt: TGTGCCAGTCGCCGGGACAGATCTAGCAATCAGCCCCAGCATTTT; j_gene: TRBJ1-5; v_gene: TRBV19; abundance: -; d_gene: TRBD1
CDR3aa: CASSEERSNQPQHF; CDR3nt: TGTGCCAGCAGTGAAGAGAGGAGCAATCAGCCCCAGCATTTT; j_gene: TRBJ1-5; v_gene: TRBV2; abundance: -; d_gene: -
CDR3aa: CASSDMVVEYQETQYF; CDR3nt: TGCGCCAGCAGTGATATGGTGGTTGAGTACCAAGAGACCCAGTACTTC; j_gene: TRBJ2-5; v_gene: TRBV10-1; abundance: -; d_gene: -
CDR3aa: CSVSGGDGYTF; CDR3nt: TGCAGCGTTTCAGGGGGCGATGGCTACACCTTC; j_gene: TRBJ1-2; v_gene: TRBV29-1; abundance: -; d_gene: TRBD1
CDR3aa: CATSDRSSSYNEQFF; CDR3nt: TGTGCCACCAGTGATCGGAGTAGCTCCTACAATGAGCAGTTCTTC; j_gene: TRBJ2-1; v_gene: TRBV24-1; abundance: -; d_gene: -
CDR3aa: CASSRTDRGLNEQYF; CDR3nt: TGCGCCAGCAGCCGCACGGACAGGGGGCTGAACGAGCAGTACTTC; j_gene: TRBJ2-7; v_gene: TRBV4-3; abundance: -; d_gene: TRBD1
CDR3aa: CASSMGQGRIFQPQHF; CDR3nt: TGTGCCAGTAGTATGGGACAGGGGAGGATCTTTCAGCCCCAGCATTTT; j_gene: TRBJ1-5; v_gene: TRBV19; abundance: few; d_gene: TRBD1
CDR3aa: CASSYSGRTQETQYF; CDR3nt: TGTGCCAGCAGTTACTCGGGGAGGACCCAAGAGACCCAGTACTTC; j_gene: TRBJ2-5; v_gene: TRBV6-5; abundance: -; d_gene: -
CDR3aa: CASSYSTPNTGELFF; CDR3nt: TGTGCCAGCAGTTACTCTACTCCGAACACCGGGGAGCTGTTTTTT; j_gene: TRBJ2-2; v_gene: TRBV6-2/TRBV6-3; abundance: -; d_gene: -
CDR3aa: CASSDILPQAGEQFF; CDR3nt: TGCGCCAGCAGTGATATTCTCCCACAGGCTGGGGAGCAGTTCTTC; j_gene: TRBJ2-1; v_gene: TRBV10-2; abundance: -; d_gene: -
CDR3aa: CASAYSSVSGETQYF; CDR3nt: TGTGCCAGTGCGTATTCTAGCGTCAGCGGGGAGACCCAGTACTTC; j_gene: TRBJ2-5; v_gene: TRBV19; abundance: -; d_gene: -
CDR3aa: CASSLDRGLEKNYGYTF; CDR3nt: TGCGCCAGCAGCTTGGACAGGGGGCTGGAGAAAAACTATGGCTACACCTTC; j_gene: TRBJ1-2; v_gene: TRBV5-1; abundance: -; d_gene: TRBD1
CDR3aa: CASSAVSGYEQYF; CDR3nt: TGTGCCAGCAGCGCGGTATCGGGGTACGAGCAGTACTTC; j_gene: TRBJ2-7; v_gene: TRBV5-5; abundance: -; d_gene: -
CDR3aa: CASSEAQKAPLHF; CDR3nt: TGTGCCAGCAGTGAGGCACAGAAGGCACCCCTCCACTTT; j_gene: TRBJ1-6; v_gene: TRBV6-4; abundance: -; d_gene: -
CDR3aa: CASSLDLWNIQYF; CDR3nt: TGCGCCAGCAGCTTGGACCTATGGAACATTCAGTACTTC; j_gene: TRBJ2-4; v_gene: TRBV5-1; abundance: -; d_gene: -
CDR3aa: CATSKRGVEEKLFF; CDR3nt: TGTGCCACCAGCAAGCGGGGGGTTGAGGAAAAACTGTTTTTT; j_gene: TRBJ1-4; v_gene: TRBV15; abundance: -; d_gene: -
CDR3aa: CASSLVLPRTPYNSPLHF; CDR3nt: TGCGCCAGCAGCTTGGTTTTACCAAGGACACCCTATAATTCACCCCTCCACTTT; j_gene: TRBJ1-6; v_gene: TRBV5-1; abundance: -; d_gene: -
CDR3aa: CASYREMNTEAFF; CDR3nt: TGTGCCTCCTACAGGGAAATGAACACTGAAGCTTTCTTT; j_gene: TRBJ1-1; v_gene: TRBV10-3; abundance: -; d_gene: -
CDR3aa: CASSQDPLNTEAFF; CDR3nt: TGCGCCAGCAGCCAAGATCCATTGAACACTGAAGCTTTCTTT; j_gene: TRBJ1-1; v_gene: TRBV4-3; abundance: -; d_gene: -
CDR3aa: CASSQDQVPNQPQHF; CDR3nt: TGTGCCAGCAGCCAAGACCAGGTTCCCAATCAGCCCCAGCATTTT; j_gene: TRBJ1-5; v_gene: TRBV3-1/TRBV3-2; abundance: once; d_gene: -
CDR3aa: CASREQWNTEAFF; CDR3nt: TGTGCCAGCAGGGAACAGTGGAACACTGAAGCTTTCTTT; j_gene: TRBJ1-1; v_gene: TRBV2; abundance: -; d_gene: -
CDR3aa: CASSLAGRGQETQYF; CDR3nt: TGTGCCAGCAGCTTGGCCGGCAGGGGGCAAGAGACCCAGTACTTC; j_gene: TRBJ2-5; v_gene: TRBV5-4; abundance: many; d_gene: TRBD1
CDR3aa: CASSQVSGRAHEQFF; CDR3nt: TGTGCCAGCAGCCAAGTTAGCGGGAGGGCCCATGAGCAGTTCTTC; j_gene: TRBJ2-1; v_gene: TRBV3-1/TRBV3-2; abundance: -; d_gene: TRBD2
CDR3aa: CSAPGQETQYF; CDR3nt: TGCAGTGCTCCCGGGCAAGAGACCCAGTACTTC; j_gene: TRBJ2-5; v_gene: TRBV20-1; abundance: -; d_gene: -
CDR3aa: CASSQSAGGYHTQYF; CDR3nt: TGTGCCAGCAGCCAGTCTGCGGGAGGGTACCATACGCAGTATTTT; j_gene: TRBJ2-3; v_gene: TRBV11-2; abundance: -; d_gene: TRBD2
CDR3aa: CASSPVAQGWEETQYF; CDR3nt: TGTGCCAGCAGCCCCGTGGCCCAGGGGTGGGAAGAGACCCAGTACTTC; j_gene: TRBJ2-5; v_gene: TRBV27; abundance: -; d_gene: -
CDR3aa: CSASLQGGQPQHF; CDR3nt: TGCAGTGCTAGTCTTCAGGGTGGGCAGCCCCAGCATTTT; j_gene: TRBJ1-5; v_gene: TRBV20-1; abundance: once; d_gene: -